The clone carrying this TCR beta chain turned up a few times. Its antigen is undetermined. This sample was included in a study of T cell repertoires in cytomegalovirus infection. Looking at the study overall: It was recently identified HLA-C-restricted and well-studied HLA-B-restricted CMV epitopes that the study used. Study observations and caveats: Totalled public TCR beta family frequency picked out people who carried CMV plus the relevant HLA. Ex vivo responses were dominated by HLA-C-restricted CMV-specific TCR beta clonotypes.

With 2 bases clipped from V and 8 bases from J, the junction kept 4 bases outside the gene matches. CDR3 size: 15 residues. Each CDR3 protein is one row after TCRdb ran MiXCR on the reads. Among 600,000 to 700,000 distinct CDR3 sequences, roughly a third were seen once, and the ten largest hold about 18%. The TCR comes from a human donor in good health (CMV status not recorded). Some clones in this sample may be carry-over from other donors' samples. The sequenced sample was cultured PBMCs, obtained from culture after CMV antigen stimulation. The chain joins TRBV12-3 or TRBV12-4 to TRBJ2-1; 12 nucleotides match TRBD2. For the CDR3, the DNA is TGTGCCAGCAGTTTAATAGGACTAGCGGGGTATGAGCAGTTCTTC. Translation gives CASSLIGLAGYEQFF.